This T cell receptor (beta chain) came from a study of T cell responses to AZD1222 COVID-19 vaccine. Germline lookup yields CDR1 MNHNS and CDR2 SASEGT. CDR3 length: 15 amino acids. With 1 base removed from V and 1 base from J, the gap between germline ends came to 10 bases. Generated by immunoSEQ multiplex PCR, the TCRdb table keeps only in-frame clones and is missing some. The sample yields 210,000 or so clones, about 93% seen once. Turning to this clone: Its antigen is not identified.

Study-wide findings and caveats: Repertoires were sampled only after the peak T cell response.

The chain links TRBV6-1 to TRBJ1-2, with D tentatively TRBD1 (5 bases). The sequence was collected from an adult in good health. Material: peripheral blood, obtained on day 0 of MenACWY control vaccination. CDR3 residues: CASSEGWGLNYGYTF. The CDR3 bases are TGTGCCAGCAGTGAAGGGTGGGGCCTTAACTATGGCTACACCTTC.